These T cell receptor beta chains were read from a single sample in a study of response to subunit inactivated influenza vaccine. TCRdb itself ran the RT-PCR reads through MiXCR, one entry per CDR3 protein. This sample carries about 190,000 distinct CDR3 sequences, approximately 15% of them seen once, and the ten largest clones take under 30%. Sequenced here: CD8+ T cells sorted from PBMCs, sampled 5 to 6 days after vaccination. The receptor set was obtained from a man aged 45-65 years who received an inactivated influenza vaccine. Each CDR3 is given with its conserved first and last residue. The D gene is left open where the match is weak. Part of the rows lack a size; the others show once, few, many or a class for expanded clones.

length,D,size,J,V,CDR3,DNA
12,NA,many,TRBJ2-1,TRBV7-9,CASSLVVNEQFF,TGTGCCAGCAGCTTAGTGGTCAATGAGCAGTTCTTC
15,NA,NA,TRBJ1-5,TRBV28,CASKTELYSNQPQHF,TGTGCCAGTAAGACAGAACTATATAGCAATCAGCCCCAGCATTTT
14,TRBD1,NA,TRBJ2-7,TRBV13,CASSAGTGTHEQYF,TGTGCCAGCAGCGCCGGGACAGGGACCCACGAGCAGTACTTC
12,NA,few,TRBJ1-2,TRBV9,CASTAEWRGYTF,TGTGCCAGCACCGCCGAATGGCGTGGCTACACCTTC
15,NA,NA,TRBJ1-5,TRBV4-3,CASSQGYGGNQPQHF,TGCGCCAGCAGCCAAGGCTACGGAGGCAATCAGCCCCAGCATTTT
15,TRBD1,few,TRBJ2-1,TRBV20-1,CSARGQGVPFNEQFF,TGCAGTGCTAGAGGACAGGGGGTCCCTTTCAATGAGCAGTTCTTC
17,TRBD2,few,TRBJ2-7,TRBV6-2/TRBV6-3,CASSLGLAGAFTYEQYF,TGTGCCAGCAGCCTCGGACTAGCGGGAGCTTTCACCTACGAGCAGTACTTC
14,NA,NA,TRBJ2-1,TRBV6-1,CASQGQTGDNEQFF,TGTGCCAGCCAGGGGCAGACGGGGGACAATGAGCAGTTCTTC
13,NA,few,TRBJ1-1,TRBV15,CATSRTGTQEAFF,TGTGCCACCAGCCGGACCGGGACTCAAGAAGCTTTCTTT
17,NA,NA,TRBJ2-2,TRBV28,CASSLRRITLSSGELFF,TGTGCCAGCAGTTTAAGGCGCATCACCCTTAGCTCCGGGGAGCTGTTTTTT
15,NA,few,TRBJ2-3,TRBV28,CASSLSLAGRDTQYF,TGTGCCAGCAGTTTATCTCTTGCCGGTCGGGATACGCAGTATTTT
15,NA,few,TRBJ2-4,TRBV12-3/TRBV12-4,CASSPGQLAKNIQYF,TGTGCCAGCAGTCCCGGACAGCTAGCCAAAAACATTCAGTACTTC
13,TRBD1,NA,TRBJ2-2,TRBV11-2,CASTQYRGGELFF,TGTGCCAGCACGCAATACAGGGGTGGGGAGCTGTTTTTT
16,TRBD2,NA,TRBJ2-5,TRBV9,CASSVDSAGDQETQYF,TGTGCCAGCAGCGTAGATTCGGCGGGAGACCAAGAGACCCAGTACTTC
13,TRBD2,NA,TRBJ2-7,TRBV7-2,CASSLGLAGGQYF,TGTGCCAGCAGCTTAGGACTAGCGGGAGGGCAGTACTTC
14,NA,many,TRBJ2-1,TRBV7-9,CASSFGITYNEQFF,TGTGCCAGCAGCTTTGGTATTACCTACAATGAGCAGTTCTTC
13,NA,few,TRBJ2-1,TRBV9,CASSVYWGDEQFF,TGTGCCAGCAGCGTATACTGGGGAGATGAGCAGTTCTTC
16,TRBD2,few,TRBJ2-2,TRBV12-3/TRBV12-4,CASSFSPGLAAGELFF,TGTGCCAGCAGTTTCTCACCGGGACTAGCGGCCGGGGAGCTGTTTTTT
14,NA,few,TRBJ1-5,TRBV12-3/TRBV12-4,CASNPQGAQGPQHF,TGTGCCAGCAACCCTCAGGGAGCCCAAGGGCCCCAGCATTTT
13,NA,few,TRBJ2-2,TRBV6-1,CASSQGNTGELFF,TGTGCCAGCAGTCAGGGGAACACCGGGGAGCTGTTTTTT
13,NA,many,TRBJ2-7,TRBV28,CASSFKLGTVQYF,TGTGCCAGCAGTTTTAAACTTGGGACTGTACAGTACTTC
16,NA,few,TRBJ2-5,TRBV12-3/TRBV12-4,CASSAETGTSQETQYF,TGTGCCAGCAGTGCGGAAACCGGGACGTCACAAGAGACCCAGTACTTC
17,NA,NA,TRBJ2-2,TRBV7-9,CASSLGVGQAITGELFF,TGTGCCAGCAGCTTAGGAGTTGGGCAGGCGATCACCGGGGAGCTGTTTTTT
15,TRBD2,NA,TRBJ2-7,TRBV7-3,CASSLNSAGGLEQYF,TGTGCCAGCAGCTTAAATTCAGCGGGAGGGCTCGAGCAGTACTTC
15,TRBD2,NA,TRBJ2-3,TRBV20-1,CSARDGGGWGDTQYF,TGCAGTGCTAGAGATGGCGGGGGGTGGGGAGATACGCAGTATTTT
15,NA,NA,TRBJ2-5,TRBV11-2,CASSFPETLQETQYF,TGTGCCAGCAGCTTTCCCGAGACACTACAAGAGACCCAGTACTTC
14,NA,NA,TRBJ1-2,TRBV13,CASSLFGSHSGYTF,TGTGCCAGCAGTTTATTTGGCAGTCACTCTGGCTACACCTTC
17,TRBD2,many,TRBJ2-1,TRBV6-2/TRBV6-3,CASSYSVEGLAGYEQFF,TGTGCCAGCAGTTACTCGGTCGAAGGACTAGCGGGCTATGAGCAGTTCTTC
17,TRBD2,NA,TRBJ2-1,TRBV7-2,CASSSLVAGGVDNEQFF,TGTGCCAGCAGCTCCCTCGTAGCGGGGGGCGTGGACAATGAGCAGTTCTTC
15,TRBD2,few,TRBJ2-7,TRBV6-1,CASSQLAGPFYEQYF,TGTGCCAGCAGCCAACTAGCGGGACCATTTTACGAGCAGTACTTC
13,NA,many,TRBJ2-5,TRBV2,CASSEGRQETQYF,TGTGCCAGCAGTGAGGGACGCCAAGAGACCCAGTACTTC
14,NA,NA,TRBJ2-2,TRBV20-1,CSASRGLNTGELFF,TGCAGTGCGAGCAGGGGTCTTAACACCGGGGAGCTGTTTTTT
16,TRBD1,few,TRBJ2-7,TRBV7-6,CASSFTPGTDYYEQYF,TGTGCCAGCAGCTTCACACCCGGGACAGACTACTACGAGCAGTACTTC
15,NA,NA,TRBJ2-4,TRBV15,CATSRSREAKNIQYF,TGTGCCACCAGCAGGAGCAGGGAGGCCAAAAACATTCAGTACTTC
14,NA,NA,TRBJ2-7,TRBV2,CASSEAALEIQQYF,TGTGCCAGCAGTGAAGCGGCCCTAGAGATTCAGCAGTACTTC
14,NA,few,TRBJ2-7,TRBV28,CASSLTAGNHEQYF,TGTGCCAGCAGTTTAACTGCAGGGAACCACGAGCAGTACTTC
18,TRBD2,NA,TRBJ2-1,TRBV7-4,CAISLWALAGEGYNEQFF,TGTGCCATCAGCTTATGGGCTTTGGCGGGAGAGGGATACAATGAGCAGTTCTTC